Included here is one T cell receptor beta chain sequence, with context. The data are from a study of control samples from healthy donors and cancer patients. Germline V gene data show CDR1 as SEHNR and CDR2 as FQNEAQ (reference sequence). This CDR3 region has 15 residues. Trimming left V 3 bases short and J 0 bases short, with 9 bases between. Libraries were prepared by immunoSEQ multiplex PCR; TCRdb keeps only in-frame clonotypes and omits some of them. The table includes more than 100,000 clones, roughly 86% detected once. The TCR comes from a man aged 50 to 60 with head and neck cancer. The chain is built from TRBV7-9 and TRBJ1-3; D gene uncertain. The sample was PBMCs. The CDR3 DNA follows: TGTGCCAGCAGCTTGCGCGGTGGCTCTGGAAACACCATATATTTT. Translation: CASSLRGGSGNTIYF.